This TCR beta chain originates from a study of T cell responses to AZD1222 COVID-19 vaccine (dated by TCRdb to about 2021). As for the study more broadly: A total of 233 trial participants underwent TCR sequencing, of whom roughly 210 had received two doses of AZD1222 and about 25 had received two doses of the MenACWY control vaccine. Trial participants were enrolled by age into 18-55, 56-69 and 70-plus year subgroups, with around 150, 28 and 57 TCR-sequenced participants respectively.

CDR1 and CDR2 (ENHRY, SYGVKD) derive from the germline V gene. There are 13 amino acids in the CDR3, from cysteine to phenylalanine inclusive. Kept here is only the CDR3 DNA, which spans 39 bases and is read in frame from base 1. The junction carries 6 bases between V and J, which are trimmed by 2 bases and 2 bases respectively. The CDR3 regions of human TCRbeta chains were analyzed by immunosequencing. On the authors' methods: Repertoire TCRs were matched against a reference library of SARS-CoV-2-specific TCRs generated with the MIRA antigen-specificity platform. Breadth was defined as the fraction of unique TCRs that were SARS-CoV-2-associated. Depth was defined as the fraction of total T cells that were SARS-CoV-2-associated. Using the MIRA data, every spike-specific TCR was mapped to the spike region that the TCR reacted to and assigned to either a CD4 or a CD8 class. Log10-transformed breadth and depth values were compared by one-way ANOVA with Sidak's multiple comparisons tests. The source is immuneACCESS, and TCRdb retained only in-frame sequences with V and J called. Part of the clones is not carried over; for the studies checked, unresolved V genes explain less than half of this, and the remainder is unexplained. From that table come the V and J calls and clone size; the DNA was used to work out D and trimming. The sample data list about 130,000 clones, and 75% to 95% of these were observed just once. The ten most abundant clones make up 1.5% to 2% of the sample.

Comments on this clone: The antigen it binds to is not known. The input lacks base qualities; no much larger clone sits a single base away.

What the authors observed across the whole study: Reportedly, almost half of the unique spike-specific TCRs recognized epitopes lying outside the regions that are mutated in the B.1.351 and B.1.1.7 variants. A significant rise in spike-specific TCR breadth and depth was observed after two AZD1222 doses relative to day 0 and relative to MenACWY recipients. Conclusions about previously exposed vaccinees are limited because only five or six AZD1222 recipients were SARS-CoV-2 seropositive at baseline. Participants were mostly white British and included more females than males, and it was suggested by the authors that clonal diversity may have been underestimated. Vaccine-associated CD4 TCRs spanned the whole spike protein, with dominant responses in regions 160-218 and 743-854. No day 14 peak-response samples were available, so repertoires were characterized only after the peak T cell response. The 56-69-year group was small, and its depth increase did not reach significance, likely because of low power.

The time point label corresponds to: about 28 days (+/-7) after the second vaccine dose. AZD1222 recipients whose second dose came at about 4 weeks and those whose second dose came at about 12 weeks were combined into one group, since spike-specific TCR depth and breadth did not differ between the two schedules. Vaccinee samples were obtained from the UK trials COV001 and COV002, which included a single-blind randomized controlled phase 2/3 trial of AZD1222 (ChAdOx1 nCoV-19) in healthy adults. Trial participant PBMC samples were collected at day 0 and day 28 after the second dose for TCRbeta chain sequencing.

The source was peripheral blood, collected 28 days after the second AZD1222 dose. The receptor was derived from an adult who received the AZD1222 COVID-19 vaccine. Recombination connected TRBV10-3 to TRBJ1-2, with the identity of the D gene unclear. This receptor carries the CDR3 CAISETGNYGYTF. The DNA reads as follows: TGTGCCATCAGTGAGACTGGGAACTATGGCTACACCTTC.